These 28 T cell receptor beta chains share one sample of origin, sequenced in a study of blood T cell repertoires in COVID-19. TCRdb keeps only in-frame clones here, not all; method: immunoSEQ multiplex PCR. Here the sample spans some 200,000 clones, around 89% being singletons. The material sequenced was PBMCs or T cells enriched from blood (not recorded which). Receptor source: a woman between 25 and 40 years old who had recovered from COVID-19.

The V gene is TRBV6-5, the J gene TRBJ2-7; 7 nucleotides match TRBD2. V shed 6 bases, J shed 3 bases, and the junction held 8 bases outside the gene matches. CDR1 and CDR2 from the germline V gene are MNHEY and SVGAGI. This CDR3 contains 14 residues. CDR3 bases: TGTGCCAGCAGCCCGACTAGCCGACGCTACGAGCAGTACTTC. This gives the protein CASSPTSRRYEQYF.

This rearrangement joins TRBV7-2 to TRBJ1-2; 8 bases agree with TRBD1. The CDR3 sequence is 14 residues long. J was trimmed by 7 bases and V by 5 bases; bases with no gene match: 9. Germline assignment: CDR1 SGHTA and CDR2 FQGNSA. The CDR3 sequence: CASSPADGQGGYTF. For the CDR3, the DNA is TGTGCCAGCAGCCCCGCCGATGGACAGGGTGGCTACACCTTC.

CDR3 sequence reads: CASRAELGTEAFF. Written as DNA, the CDR3 is TGCGCCAGCAGAGCGGAACTGGGAACTGAAGCTTTCTTT. The chain uses TRBV4-1 and TRBJ1-1; D gene ambiguous. The V gene's germline CDR1 is MGHRA and CDR2 YSYEKL. The CDR3 covers 13 residues. V was clipped by 6 bases and J by 5 bases, with 13 bases between them.

This chain uses TRBV4-3 with TRBJ2-6, with 7 bases aligning to TRBD1. The CDR3 spans 18 residues. Germline V gene lookup returns CDR1 LGHNA and CDR2 YSLEER. The V and J ends lost 1 base and 0 bases, in that order; junction bases with no gene match: 6. The CDR3, as DNA: TGCGCCAGCAGCCAAGCTACAGGGGCGGCCTCTGGGGCCAACGTCCTGACTTTC. Its translation is CASSQATGAASGANVLTF.

J is TRBJ1-5 and V is TRBV27, with D uncertain. Germline values: CDR1 MNHEY, CDR2 SMNVEV (reference sequence). V lost 0 bases, J lost 0 bases, and 3 bases lay in between. The CDR3 extends over 14 amino acids. The CDR3 coding sequence is TGTGCCAGCAGTTTATCCTTTAGCAATCAGCCCCAGCATTTT. Protein product: CASSLSFSNQPQHF.

This clone was seen only once. J is TRBJ1-4 and V is TRBV29-1; D unresolved. The CDR3 sequence is 13 residues long. CDR1 and CDR2 from the germline V gene are SQVTM and ANQGSEA. Trimming removed 3 bases from V and 6 bases from J, with 11 bases in between. The CDR3 sequence is CSVEGSGDEKLFF. The CDR3 DNA reads as TGCAGCGTTGAGGGGAGCGGCGATGAAAAACTGTTTTTT.

The V call is TRBV18, the J call TRBJ2-2, with a tentative D call TRBD1 (6 bases). The germline gives CDR1 KGHSH, CDR2 LQKENI. Trimming cost V 0 bases and J 2 bases, with 10 bases left between them. The CDR3 has 16 residues. CDR3 coding DNA: TGTGCCAGCTCACCACCGTGGGGACAAAACACCGGGGAGCTGTTTTTT. It translates to CASSPPWGQNTGELFF.

The chain joins TRBV4-3 to TRBJ2-7; 9 positions agree with TRBD1. Trimming took 5 bases from V and 2 from J; bases not matched to a gene: 7. The V gene's germline CDR1 is LGHNA and CDR2 YSLEER. This CDR3 region has 15 residues. CDR3: CASSSGQGSPYEQYF. CDR3 DNA sequence: TGCGCCAGCAGCTCCGGACAGGGGAGCCCCTACGAGCAGTACTTC.

The J gene is TRBJ2-7, the V gene TRBV11-2; TRBD2 matches 11 bases. Looked up from germline, CDR1 is SGHAT and CDR2 is FQNNGV. The CDR3 is made up of 15 amino acids. J lost 2 bases, V lost 4 bases, and 4 bases had no gene match. CDR3 nucleotide sequence: TGTGCCAGCAGCTCCACTAGCGGGGGACCCTACGAGCAGTACTTC. This sequence encodes CASSSTSGGPYEQYF.

The chain has TRBV9 and TRBJ1-2, with D perhaps TRBD1 (6 bases). The CDR3 loop spans 15 amino acids. The V end was cut by 1 base, the J end by 3 bases, with 13 bases between. Per the germline V gene, CDR1 is SGDLS and CDR2 is YYNGEE. The CDR3 loop is CASSVTNAGDYGYTF. CDR3 DNA: TGTGCCAGCAGCGTAACAAATGCAGGGGACTATGGCTACACCTTC.

The chain joins TRBV11-2 to TRBJ1-6; D is unresolved. CDR3 size: 12 residues. CDR1 and CDR2 from the germline V gene are SGHAT and FQNNGV. The V gene lost 1 base and the J gene lost 8 bases, with 3 bases spanning the gap. The CDR3 loop is CASSLADSPLHF. Here the CDR3 DNA reads TGTGCCAGCAGCTTAGCGGATTCACCCCTCCACTTT.

The V call is TRBV19, the J call TRBJ1-4; 10 nucleotides align to TRBD1. CDR1 and CDR2 (germline): LNHDA, SQIVND (reference sequence). CDR3 length equals 14 residues. Trimming cost V 7 bases and J 7 bases; bases outside gene matches: 6. CDR3 region: CASTQTGGGEKLFF. The CDR3 nucleotides read TGTGCCAGTACCCAGACAGGGGGCGGTGAAAAACTGTTTTTT.

The V gene is TRBV15, the J gene TRBJ2-7; perhaps TRBD1 as D (7 bases). This CDR3 spans 16 amino acids. Germline V gene data show CDR1 as LNHNV and CDR2 as YYDKDF (reference sequence). V was cut by 0 bases and J by 5 bases, with 17 bases left in between. CDR3: CATSRDIEARGDEQYF. In DNA, the CDR3 is TGTGCCACCAGCAGAGATATAGAGGCCAGGGGGGACGAGCAGTACTTC.

The rearrangement joins TRBV4-1 to TRBJ2-1, with 12 nucleotides matching TRBD2. This CDR3 region has 15 residues. CDR1 and CDR2 from the germline V gene are MGHRA and YSYEKL. V gave up 7 bases and J gave up 6 bases; unmatched junction bases: 7. The CDR3 DNA reads TGCGCCAGCACCCGAGGACTAGCGGGGTTCAATGAGCAGTTCTTC. Residues: CASTRGLAGFNEQFF.

This sequence joins TRBV7-9 and TRBJ1-2, with 10 bases matching TRBD1. The trim removed 4 bases at V and 0 bases at J, leaving 8 bases unmatched. The CDR3 loop spans 17 amino acids. Germline V gene lookup returns CDR1 SEHNR and CDR2 FQNEAQ (reference sequence). The CDR3 protein is CASSSPVGTGANYGYTF. CDR3 coding DNA: TGTGCCAGCAGCTCCCCCGTTGGGACAGGGGCTAACTATGGCTACACCTTC.

In this sample, this clone turned up a few times. The chain uses TRBV4-1 and TRBJ1-2; 7 nucleotides line up with TRBD1. Looked up from germline, CDR1 is MGHRA and CDR2 is YSYEKL. The junction had 10 bases not matched to a gene; V was cut back by 2 bases and J by 4 bases. The length of the CDR3 is 16 residues. Written as DNA, the CDR3 is TGCGCCAGCAGCCAACCCACAGGGGCCCTTGGCTATGGCTACACCTTC. Translating it yields CASSQPTGALGYGYTF.

The V call is TRBV7-9, the J call TRBJ1-1, with 7 bases lining up with TRBD1. Looked up from germline, CDR1 is SEHNR and CDR2 is FQNEAQ (reference sequence). Germline trimming cut 2 bases from V and 9 bases from J; bases unmatched to any gene: 6. This CDR3 spans 13 amino acids. The CDR3 DNA sequence: TGTGCCAGCAGCTTAATAGGACAGGCTCAAGCTTTCTTT. Its translation: CASSLIGQAQAFF.

Only one count was recorded for this clone. V gene TRBV5-1 combines with J gene TRBJ1-5; tentatively, D is TRBD1 (6 bases). CDR1 and CDR2 (germline): SGHRS, YFSETQ. Trimming stripped 0 bases from V and 4 bases from J, with 8 bases between. CDR3 length: 14 amino acids. In DNA, the CDR3 is TGCGCCAGCAGCTTGGGAGGGGGTAATCAGCCCCAGCATTTT. Translated: CASSLGGGNQPQHF.

V gene TRBV7-8 combines with J gene TRBJ2-2; D is undetermined. V was pared by 1 base and J by 6 bases, with 9 bases between. The germline V gene has CDR1 SGHVS and CDR2 FQNEAQ. The CDR3 has 14 residues. CDR3 DNA sequence: TGTGCCAGCAGCTTAGGCCCTCCGGCCGGGGAGCTGTTTTTT. This encodes CASSLGPPAGELFF.

This clone is a singleton in its sample. The chain is built from TRBV3-1 (or the pseudogene TRBV3-2) and TRBJ2-5; tentative D call: TRBD1 (5 bases). Germline loops: CDR1 LGHDT, CDR2 YNNKEL (reference sequence). Trimming took 3 bases from V and 2 from J, leaving 13 bases between them. The CDR3 runs 15 residues. In DNA, the CDR3 is TGTGCCAGCAGCCAGGAAGGGGTCAGACAAGAGACCCAGTACTTC. It codes for CASSQEGVRQETQYF.

This rearrangement joins TRBV7-2 to TRBJ1-3; 10 bases map to TRBD1. J lost 3 bases, V lost 3 bases, and 2 bases had no gene match. Germline CDR1 is SGHTA and CDR2 is FQGNSA. This CDR3 contains 15 residues. The CDR3 region has the DNA TGTGCCAGCAGCTTCGGGACAGGGGATGGAAACACCATATATTTT. This sequence encodes CASSFGTGDGNTIYF.

The rearrangement uses TRBV9 and TRBJ1-1; weak D call: TRBD1 (5 bases). Deletions cut 0 bases from V and 4 bases from J, with 10 bases between. Germline lookup yields CDR1 SGDLS and CDR2 YYNGEE. The CDR3 has 14 residues. CDR3 sequence (DNA): TGTGCCAGCAGCGTAGTAAGGGGATCCACTGAAGCTTTCTTT. This sequence encodes CASSVVRGSTEAFF.

V is TRBV19 and J is TRBJ2-5; 8 nucleotides align to TRBD2. The length of the CDR3 is 16 residues. CDR1 is LNHDA and CDR2 is SQIVND in the germline V gene (reference sequence). V lost 5 bases and J lost 1; bases outside the gene matches: 9. CDR3 nucleotides: TGTGCCAGTAGTGGCTGGACTAGCTTGGCCCAAGAGACCCAGTACTTC. It is translated as CASSGWTSLAQETQYF.

This clone was detected only once. This sequence joins TRBV10-2 and TRBJ2-7; no definite D call. V was shortened by 0 bases and J by 0 bases, with 6 bases between the two germline ends. This CDR3 has 14 amino acids. The germline gives CDR1 WSHSY, CDR2 SAAADI. The CDR3, as DNA: TGCGCCAGCAGTGAGTCTCAGTACTCCTACGAGCAGTACTTC. This sequence encodes CASSESQYSYEQYF.

There are a few counts of this clone. The chain joins TRBV25-1 to TRBJ1-2; 9 nucleotides align to TRBD1. The trim removed 7 bases at V and 6 bases at J, leaving 9 bases unmatched. CDR1 is MGHDK and CDR2 is SYGVNS in the germline V gene. CDR3 size: 14 residues. CDR3 DNA sequence: TGTGCCAGCACTACGGGACAGGGAAGGGATGGCTACACCTTC. It codes for CASTTGQGRDGYTF.

V gene TRBV12-3 or TRBV12-4 combines with J gene TRBJ2-7, with 10 bases lining up with TRBD1. With V trimmed by 6 bases and J by 4 bases, 3 bases remained unmatched. The CDR3 is 13 residues long. The DNA for the CDR3 is TGTGCCAGCAGAGGGACAGGGGCTTACGAGCAGTACTTC. Its translation: CASRGTGAYEQYF.

This chain uses TRBV4-2 with TRBJ2-5; 9 positions agree with TRBD2. Germline values: CDR1 LGHNA, CDR2 YNFKEQ. J gave up 5 bases and V 0 bases, and 13 bases lay outside the gene matches. The CDR3 is 18 amino acids. Here the CDR3 DNA reads TGTGCCAGCAGCCAAGATACAGGCGGGGGGGCCGGCGGGGAGACCCAGTACTTC. It specifies CASSQDTGGGAGGETQYF.

This chain connects TRBV4-3 to TRBJ1-1, with D tentatively TRBD1 (5 bases). In germline, CDR1 is LGHNA, CDR2 YSLEER. The CDR3 runs to 15 residues. Trimming removed 1 base at V and 4 bases at J, with 13 bases between. CDR3 residues: CASSQGQGLSTEAFF. As DNA, the CDR3 is TGCGCCAGCAGCCAAGGCCAGGGATTGAGCACTGAAGCTTTCTTT.